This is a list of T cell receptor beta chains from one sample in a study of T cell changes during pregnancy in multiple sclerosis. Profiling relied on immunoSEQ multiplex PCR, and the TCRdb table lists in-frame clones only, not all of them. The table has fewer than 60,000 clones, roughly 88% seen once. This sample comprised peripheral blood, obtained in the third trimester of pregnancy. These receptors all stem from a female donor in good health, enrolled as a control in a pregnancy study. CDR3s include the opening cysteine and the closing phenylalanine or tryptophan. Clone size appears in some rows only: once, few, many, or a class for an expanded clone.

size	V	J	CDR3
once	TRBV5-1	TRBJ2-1	CASSRGLDYNEQFF
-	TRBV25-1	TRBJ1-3	CASGQGYTIYF
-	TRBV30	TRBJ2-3	CAWTRGLSGGATDTQYF
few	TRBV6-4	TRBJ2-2	CASSDGGDHAGELFF
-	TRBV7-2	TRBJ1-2	CASSLGGPGQSYGYTF
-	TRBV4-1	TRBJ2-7	CASSPYTGQTEQYF
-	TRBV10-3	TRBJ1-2	CAIRTTGGDYGYTF
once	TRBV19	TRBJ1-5	CASTTLKGGVSQPQHF
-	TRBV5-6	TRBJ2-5	CASSRGHFQETQYF
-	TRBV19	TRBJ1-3	CASSIGDSSGNTIYF
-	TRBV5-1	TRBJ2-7	CASSLFWSSTYEQYF
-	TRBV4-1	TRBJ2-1	CASSPRESSYNEQFF
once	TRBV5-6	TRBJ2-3	CASSLGDRARAGDTQYF
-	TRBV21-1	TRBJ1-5	CASSKTRGGFRPQHF
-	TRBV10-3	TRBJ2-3	CAISEGAASTDTQYF
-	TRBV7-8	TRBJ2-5	CASSLILAGALETQYF
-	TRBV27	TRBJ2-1	CASKILAGGSPEQFF
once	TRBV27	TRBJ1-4	CASSSYGTFNEKLFF